The clone carrying this T cell receptor beta chain appeared a few times. Its antigen remains unidentified. The CDR3 consists of 18 residues. Trimming stripped 0 bases from V and 2 bases from J, with 19 bases between. These data are taken from a study of T cells in Graves' hyperthyroidism and ophthalmopathy. Study outcomes and limitations: Median prediction lead before ophthalmopathy onset was around seven months with the model. Ophthalmopathy could be told apart from stable hyperthyroidism with a 13 V-J model.

Clinicians diagnosed patients from clinical symptoms, serum thyroxine and TRAb, thyroid ultrasound and orbital computed tomography. Amplified TCR beta CDR3 regions came from RNA transcripts. An initial round of RT-PCR targeting the TCR CDR3 relied on the HTBI primer set. TCRdb independently ran MiXCR on the multiplex PCR reads; one entry per CDR3 protein. Among about 480,000 distinct CDR3 sequences, about 20% were seen once, and the ten largest hold around 50%. The sequencing input was blood. The origin of this receptor is an older woman with Graves' ophthalmopathy. V and J are TRBV12-3 or TRBV12-4 and TRBJ1-2; the D gene is possibly TRBD1 (6 bases). CDR3 sequence: CASSLADRTVSRNYGYTF. In DNA, the CDR3 is TGTGCCAGCAGTTTAGCCGATAGGACAGTTTCTCGAAACTATGGCTACACCTTC.